These 18 T cell receptor beta chains were all obtained from the same sample, sequenced in a study of response to subunit inactivated influenza vaccine. From the RT-PCR reads, TCRdb called clonotypes with MiXCR, one entry per CDR3 protein. The sample has a few hundred thousand distinct CDR3 sequences; around 7.9% are singletons. The sample in question was PBMCs from blood, obtained roughly 24 months after vaccination. All receptors derive from a man between 50 and 75 years old who received an inactivated influenza vaccine.

The chain is built from TRBV5-1 and TRBJ2-5; D might be TRBD1 (6 bases). V was pared by 3 bases and J by 4 bases, with 13 bases between. Germline CDR1 and CDR2: SGHRS and YFSETQ. CDR3 length equals 14 residues. Here the CDR3 reads CASSSLQGRETQYF. CDR3 coding DNA: TGCGCCAGCAGCTCCCTACAGGGCCGAGAGACCCAGTACTTC.

This sequence joins TRBV5-1 and TRBJ2-7; D is uncertain. The CDR3 has 14 amino acids. Trimming left V 6 bases short and J 0 bases short, with 13 bases between. Germline V lookup: CDR1 SGHRS, CDR2 YFSETQ. CDR3 in DNA: TGCGCCAGCAACCAGAGACTGGACTCCTACGAGCAGTACTTC. Translating gives CASNQRLDSYEQYF.

Ten or more counts support this clonotype. This rearrangement joins TRBV11-2 to TRBJ2-7, with 7 bases that match TRBD2. Trimming at V came to 1 base and at J to 0 bases, leaving 6 bases not matched to a gene. The CDR3 contains 16 residues. Germline V gene lookup returns CDR1 SGHAT and CDR2 FQNNGV. The CDR3: CASSLGSGTISYEQYF. As DNA, the CDR3 is TGTGCCAGCAGCTTAGGGTCCGGGACTATCTCCTACGAGCAGTACTTC.

This clonotype was observed many times. The gene calls are TRBV24-1 and TRBJ1-5; a possible D gene is TRBD1 (5 bases). CDR3 size: 15 residues. CDR1 is KGHDR and CDR2 is SFDVKD in the germline V gene. V dropped 5 bases and J dropped 4 bases, with 14 bases sitting between them. This CDR3 reads CATSAGRRANQPQHF. The CDR3 DNA sequence: TGTGCCACCAGTGCGGGACGGCGGGCTAATCAGCCCCAGCATTTT.

The CDR3 loop reads CASSANHYEQYF. CDR3 sequence (DNA): TGTGCCAGCAGCGCCAATCACTACGAGCAGTACTTC. This rearrangement joins TRBV7-2 to TRBJ2-7; the D is unclear. Trimming stripped 5 bases from V and 3 bases from J, with 8 bases between. The CDR3 has 12 residues. Germline values: CDR1 SGHTA, CDR2 FQGNSA. The variable domain in full, with the rest retrieved from reference TRBV7-2 and TRBJ2-7, is GAGVSQSPSNKVTEKGKDVELRCDPISGHTALYWYRQSLGQGLEFLIYFQGNSAPDKSGLPSDRFSAERTGGSVSTLTIQRTQQEDSAVYLCASSANHYEQYFGPGTRLTVT.

This clonotype was seen only a few times. The rearrangement joins TRBV20-1 to TRBJ2-2; possibly TRBD2 for D (5 bases). The germline CDR1 and CDR2 sequences are DFQATT and SNEGSKA (reference sequence). The CDR3 totals 15 residues. V lost 0 bases and J 1 base, leaving 9 bases between the germline ends. The CDR3 here is CSAREGGVNTGELFF. CDR3 coding DNA: TGCAGTGCTAGAGAAGGAGGAGTGAACACCGGGGAGCTGTTTTTT.

V gene TRBV30 combines with J gene TRBJ2-2, with D maybe TRBD1 (5 bases). CDR3 length: 19 amino acids. V gave up 2 bases and J gave up 4 bases, with 26 bases separating them. Germline V gives CDR1 GTSNPN, CDR2 SVGIG (reference sequence). The DNA of the CDR3 is TGTGCCTGGAGTCTTCCCCCAATCGGGCCACAGGTCCCCACCGGGGAGCTGTTTTTT. This encodes CAWSLPPIGPQVPTGELFF.

This clonotype was counted at least ten times. V is TRBV5-1 and J is TRBJ1-3, with TRBD1 as a possible D gene (6 bases). Germline V lookup: CDR1 SGHRS, CDR2 YFSETQ. Trimming took off 0 bases at V and 4 bases at J, with 8 bases between the two ends. The CDR3 is made up of 14 amino acids. The CDR3 sequence: CASSLAGVGNTIYF. As DNA, the CDR3 is TGCGCCAGCAGCTTGGCAGGGGTCGGAAACACCATATATTTT.

This clonotype has a count of ten or more. CDR3 coding DNA: TGTGCCAGCAGCTTCGGACTAGCGGGAGCCCACGAGCAGTACTTC. Translated, it gives CASSFGLAGAHEQYF. The chain recombines TRBV6-1 with TRBJ2-7; 13 nucleotides agree with TRBD2. This CDR3 has 15 amino acids. Trimming removed 6 bases from V and 5 bases from J; junction bases left unmatched: 7. Germline-derived CDR1 and CDR2 are MNHNS and SASEGT.

This clonotype was recorded a few times. V usage is TRBV5-1 and J usage is TRBJ1-4; 7 bases line up with TRBD1. With 4 bases clipped from V and 5 bases from J, the junction kept 5 bases outside the gene matches. The CDR3 spans 14 residues. Germline V gene sequence: CDR1 SGHRS, CDR2 YFSETQ. CDR3 nucleotides: TGCGCCAGCAGCCAGGGACAGCCAAATGAAAAACTGTTTTTT. Its translation is CASSQGQPNEKLFF.

This clonotype has just a few counts. The chain carries TRBV5-1 and TRBJ2-3; 10 bases map to TRBD1. The V segment lost 7 bases and the J segment 1 base; nucleotides outside the gene matches: 6. The CDR3 consists of 15 residues. CDR1 is SGHRS, CDR2 YFSETQ, per germline. The CDR3 nucleotides are TGCGCCAGCGGCTACGGGACAGGGGGCACAGATACGCAGTATTTT. It codes for CASGYGTGGTDTQYF.

This sequence joins TRBV20-1 and TRBJ1-6; a weak D match, TRBD1 (6 bases). Looked up from germline, CDR1 is DFQATT and CDR2 is SNEGSKA (reference sequence). V was trimmed by 6 bases and J by 5 bases, leaving 11 bases between them. CDR3 length: 13 residues. DNA for the CDR3: TGCAGTGCCGGGGACACAAATAATTCACCCCTCCACTTT. Translated, it gives CSAGDTNNSPLHF.

This clonotype was detected ten times or more. The chain joins TRBV6-1 to TRBJ1-5; D unresolved. The CDR3 sequence is 15 residues long. The ends were cut back, 5 bases at V and 2 bases at J, with 13 bases in the middle. Germline assignment: CDR1 MNHNS and CDR2 SASEGT. The CDR3 DNA follows: TGTGCCAGCAGTCCCTCCCCGGTTGGCAATCAGCCCCAGCATTTT. Encoded protein: CASSPSPVGNQPQHF.

This clonotype was detected ten times or more. The V gene is TRBV29-1, the J gene TRBJ2-7; 9 nucleotides align to TRBD1. Germline CDR1 SQVTM, CDR2 ANQGSEA. The CDR3 is 15 amino acids. Trimming cost V 0 bases and J 5 bases; bases outside gene matches: 8. The CDR3 DNA sequence: TGCAGCGTTGAAGATCTTCGGGACAGGGAGAACGAGCAGTACTTC. As protein: CSVEDLRDRENEQYF.

This clonotype was detected many times. Written as DNA, the CDR3 is TGCAGTGCTCGGTACAGGCTAAGCGTTAATCAGCCCCAGCATTTT. It is translated as CSARYRLSVNQPQHF. The chain couples TRBV20-1 to TRBJ1-5; possibly TRBD1 for D (5 bases). Germline V gene sequence: CDR1 DFQATT, CDR2 SNEGSKA (reference sequence). This CDR3 has 15 amino acids. V was shortened by 5 bases and J by 4 bases, with 18 bases between the two germline ends.

The chain employs TRBV4-2 and TRBJ1-2; D may be TRBD1 (6 bases). The CDR3 extends over 16 amino acids. Trimming took 2 bases from V and 2 from J, leaving 15 bases between them. Germline V lookup: CDR1 LGHNA, CDR2 YNFKEQ. CDR3 sequence (DNA): TGTGCCAGCAGCCAAAAACAGATCGGACAGAACTATGGCTACACCTTC. Translating gives CASSQKQIGQNYGYTF.

The rearrangement joins TRBV6-2 or TRBV6-3 to TRBJ1-5; 7 bases fit TRBD1. The junction had 16 bases not matched to a gene; V was cut back by 10 bases and J by 1 base. CDR3 size: 17 residues. CDR1 and CDR2 from the germline V gene are MNHEY and SVGEGT. Here the CDR3 reads CATRGVRVITSNQPQHF. The CDR3 DNA reads as TGTGCCACCAGGGGGGTCAGGGTGATTACCAGCAATCAGCCCCAGCATTTT.

The chain couples TRBV12-3 or TRBV12-4 to TRBJ2-3; D unresolved. The CDR3 extends over 16 amino acids. The ends were cut back, 6 bases at V and 4 bases at J, with 20 bases in the middle. CDR3 coding DNA: TGTGCCAGCAGCTCCGTGGCGGAGCTTGGGCCAGATACGCAGTATTTT. Translated, it gives CASSSVAELGPDTQYF.